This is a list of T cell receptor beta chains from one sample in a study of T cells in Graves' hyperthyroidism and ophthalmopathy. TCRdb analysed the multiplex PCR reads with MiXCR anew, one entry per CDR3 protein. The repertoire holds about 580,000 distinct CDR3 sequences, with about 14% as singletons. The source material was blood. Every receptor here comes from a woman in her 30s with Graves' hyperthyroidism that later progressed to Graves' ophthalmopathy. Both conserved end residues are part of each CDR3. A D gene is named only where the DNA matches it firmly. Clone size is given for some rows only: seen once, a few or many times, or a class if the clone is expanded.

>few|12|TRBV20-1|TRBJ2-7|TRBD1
CSGQGPSYEQYF
TGCAGCGGACAGGGACCTTCCTACGAGCAGTACTTC
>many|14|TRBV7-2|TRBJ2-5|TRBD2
CASSSPSGIETQYF
TGTGCCAGCAGCTCCCCTAGCGGGATAGAGACCCAGTACTTC
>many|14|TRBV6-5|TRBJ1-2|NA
CASSYSDGPYGYTF
TGTGCCAGCAGTTACTCAGACGGCCCATATGGCTACACCTTC
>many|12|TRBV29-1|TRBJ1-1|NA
CSVEEGTGEAFF
TGCAGCGTTGAAGAGGGCACAGGTGAAGCTTTCTTT
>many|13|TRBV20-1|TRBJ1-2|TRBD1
CSARVQGDYGYTF
TGCAGTGCTAGAGTACAGGGGGACTATGGCTACACCTTC
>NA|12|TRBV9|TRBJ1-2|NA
CASSVGVGGYTF
TGTGCCAGCAGCGTAGGCGTGGGTGGCTACACCTTC
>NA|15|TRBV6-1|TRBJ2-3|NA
CATKYTRYSTDTQYF
TGTGCCACCAAATACACCCGATATAGCACAGATACGCAGTATTTT
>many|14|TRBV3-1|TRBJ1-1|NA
CASSPARGVPEAFF
TGTGCCAGCAGCCCCGCGAGGGGGGTCCCTGAAGCTTTCTTT
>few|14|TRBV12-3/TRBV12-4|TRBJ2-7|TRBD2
CASSWSGSSYEQYF
TGTGCCAGCAGTTGGAGCGGGAGTTCCTACGAGCAGTACTTC
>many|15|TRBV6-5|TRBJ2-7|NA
CASSYFSAEEGEQYF
TGTGCCAGCAGTTACTTCTCTGCGGAGGAAGGAGAGCAGTACTTC
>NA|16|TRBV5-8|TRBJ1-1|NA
CASSLLYITGNTEAFF
TGTGCCAGCAGCTTGCTATATATCACCGGGAACACTGAAGCTTTCTTT
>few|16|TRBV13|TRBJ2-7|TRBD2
CASSDYIAGPTYEQYF
TGTGCCAGCAGCGATTACATAGCGGGACCGACCTACGAGCAGTACTTC
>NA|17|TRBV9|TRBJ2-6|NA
CASSVGFGGPGANVLTF
TGTGCCAGCAGCGTAGGTTTCGGAGGCCCTGGGGCCAACGTCCTGACTTTC
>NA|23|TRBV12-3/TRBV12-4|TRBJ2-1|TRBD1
CASSLVLLLFGTENLSSYNEQFF
TGTGCCAGCAGTTTAGTCTTGTTATTGTTTGGGACAGAAAACCTCTCCTCCTACAATGAGCAGTTCTTC
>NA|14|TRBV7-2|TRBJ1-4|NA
CASSMTGSNEKLFF
TGTGCCAGCAGCATGACAGGATCTAATGAAAAACTGTTTTTT
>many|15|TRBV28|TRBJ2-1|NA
CASSFREWTYNEQFF
TGTGCCAGCAGTTTTCGTGAGTGGACCTACAATGAGCAGTTCTTC
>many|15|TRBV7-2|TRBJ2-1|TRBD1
CASSRTGATYNEQFF
TGTGCCAGCAGCCGGACAGGGGCAACCTACAATGAGCAGTTCTTC
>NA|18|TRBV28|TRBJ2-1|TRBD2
CASSLLPSGGGVDNEQFF
TGTGCCAGCAGTCTTCTACCTAGCGGGGGTGGGGTTGACAATGAGCAGTTCTTC
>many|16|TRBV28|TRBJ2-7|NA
CASSPPLSTASYEQYF
TGTGCCAGCAGTCCACCCCTCTCGACAGCGTCCTACGAGCAGTACTTC
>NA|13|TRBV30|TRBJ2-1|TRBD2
CAWGSGRSYEQFF
TGTGCCTGGGGGAGCGGGAGGTCGTATGAGCAGTTCTTC
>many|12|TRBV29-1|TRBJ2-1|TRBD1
CSTGQGNNEQFF
TGCAGCACCGGACAGGGAAACAATGAGCAGTTCTTC
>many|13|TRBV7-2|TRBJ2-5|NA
CASSLVDRETQYF
TGTGCCAGCAGTTTAGTCGATCGAGAGACCCAGTACTTC
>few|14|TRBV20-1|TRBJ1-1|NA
CSAPNGHPGTEAFF
TGCAGTGCCCCCAATGGACACCCTGGCACTGAAGCTTTCTTT
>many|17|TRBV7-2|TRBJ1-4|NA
CASSLAGFRATNEKLFF
TGTGCCAGCAGCTTAGCAGGGTTTAGGGCAACTAATGAAAAACTGTTTTTT
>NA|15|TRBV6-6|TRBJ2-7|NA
CASSYSAEMEYEQYF
TGTGCCAGCAGTTACTCGGCAGAGATGGAGTACGAGCAGTACTTC
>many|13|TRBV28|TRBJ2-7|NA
CASTEDPSYEQYF
TGTGCCAGCACCGAGGACCCGAGCTACGAGCAGTACTTC
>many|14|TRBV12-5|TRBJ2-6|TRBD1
CASVQGSGANVLTF
TGTGCTAGTGTACAGGGGTCTGGGGCCAACGTCCTGACTTTC